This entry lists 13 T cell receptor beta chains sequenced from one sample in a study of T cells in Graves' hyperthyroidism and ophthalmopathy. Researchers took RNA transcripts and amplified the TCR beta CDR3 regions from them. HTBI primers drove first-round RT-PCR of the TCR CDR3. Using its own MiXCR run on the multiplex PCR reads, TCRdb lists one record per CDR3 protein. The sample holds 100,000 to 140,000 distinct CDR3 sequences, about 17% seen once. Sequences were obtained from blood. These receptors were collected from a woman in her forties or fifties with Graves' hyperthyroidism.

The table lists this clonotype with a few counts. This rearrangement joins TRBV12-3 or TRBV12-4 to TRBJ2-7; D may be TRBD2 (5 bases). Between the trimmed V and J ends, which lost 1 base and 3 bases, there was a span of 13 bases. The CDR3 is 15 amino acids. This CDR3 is CASSLGGSPGYEQYF. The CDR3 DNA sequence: TGTGCCAGCAGTTTAGGAGGGAGTCCCGGCTACGAGCAGTACTTC.

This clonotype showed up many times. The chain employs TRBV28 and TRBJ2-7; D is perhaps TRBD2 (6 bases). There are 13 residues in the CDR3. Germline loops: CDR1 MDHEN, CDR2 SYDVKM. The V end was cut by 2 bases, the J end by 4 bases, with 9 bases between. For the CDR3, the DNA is TGTGCCAGCAGTTTACCCCGGGGGTACGAGCAGTACTTC. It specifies CASSLPRGYEQYF. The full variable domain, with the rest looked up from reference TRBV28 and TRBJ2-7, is DVKVTQSSRYLVKRTGEKVFLECVQDMDHENMFWYRQDPGLGLRLIYFSYDVKMKEKGDIPEGYSVSREKKERFSLILESASTNQTSMYLCASSLPRGYEQYFGPGTRLTVT.

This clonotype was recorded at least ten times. The CDR3 region is CASSTPGLLEPTGELFF. In nucleotides, the CDR3 is TGTGCCAGTAGTACCCCGGGACTCCTAGAACCTACCGGGGAGCTGTTTTTT. The chain uses TRBV19 and TRBJ2-2, with a tentative D call TRBD2 (6 bases). This CDR3 region has 17 residues. With 4 bases removed from V and 5 bases from J, the gap between germline ends came to 20 bases. Germline CDR1 and CDR2: LNHDA and SQIVND (reference sequence).

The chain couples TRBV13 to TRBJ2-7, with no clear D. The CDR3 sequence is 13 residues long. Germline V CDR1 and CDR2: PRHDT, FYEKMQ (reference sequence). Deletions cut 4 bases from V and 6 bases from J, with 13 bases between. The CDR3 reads CASSSYPSLEQYF. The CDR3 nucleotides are TGTGCCAGCAGCTCCTATCCCTCCCTCGAGCAGTACTTC.

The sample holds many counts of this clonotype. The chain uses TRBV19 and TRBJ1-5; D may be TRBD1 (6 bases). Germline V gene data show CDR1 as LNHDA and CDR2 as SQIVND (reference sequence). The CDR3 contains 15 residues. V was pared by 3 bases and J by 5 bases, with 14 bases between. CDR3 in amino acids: CASSMNWQGYQPQHF. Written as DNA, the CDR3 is TGTGCCAGTAGTATGAATTGGCAGGGGTATCAGCCCCAGCATTTT.

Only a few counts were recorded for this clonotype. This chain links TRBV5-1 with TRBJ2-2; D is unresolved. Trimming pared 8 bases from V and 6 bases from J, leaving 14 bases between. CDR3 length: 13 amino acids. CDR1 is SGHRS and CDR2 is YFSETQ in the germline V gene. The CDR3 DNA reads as TGCGCCAGTCGACGTTCCCTCGCCGGGGAGCTGTTTTTT. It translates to CASRRSLAGELFF.

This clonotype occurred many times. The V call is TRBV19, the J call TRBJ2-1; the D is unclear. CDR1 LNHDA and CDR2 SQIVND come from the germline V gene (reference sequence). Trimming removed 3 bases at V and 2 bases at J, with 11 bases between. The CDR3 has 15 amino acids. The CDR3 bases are TGTGCCAGTAGTATTGGTCCTTCTACCTACAATGAGCAGTTCTTC. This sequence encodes CASSIGPSTYNEQFF.

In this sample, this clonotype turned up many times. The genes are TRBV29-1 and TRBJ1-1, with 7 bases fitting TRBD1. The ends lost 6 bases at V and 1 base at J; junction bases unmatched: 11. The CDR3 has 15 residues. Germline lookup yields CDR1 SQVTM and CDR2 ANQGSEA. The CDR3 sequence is CSVIEQTGKNTEAFF. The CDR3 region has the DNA TGCAGCGTCATAGAACAGACAGGGAAGAACACTGAAGCTTTCTTT.

The CDR3 loop is CASSGTGRYGYTF. In nucleotides, the CDR3 is TGCGCCAGCAGCGGGACAGGCCGCTATGGCTACACCTTC. The chain couples TRBV5-1 to TRBJ1-2; 8 bases line up with TRBD1. V trimming: 4 bases; J trimming: 4 bases; junction bases outside the gene matches: 3. Germline V gives CDR1 SGHRS, CDR2 YFSETQ. The CDR3 length is 13 residues.

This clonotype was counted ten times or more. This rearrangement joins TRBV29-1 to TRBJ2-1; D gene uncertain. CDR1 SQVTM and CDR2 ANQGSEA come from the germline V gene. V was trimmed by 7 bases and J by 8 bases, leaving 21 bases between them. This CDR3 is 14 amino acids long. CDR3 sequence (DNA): TGCAGCGGCTCCGCTGAGAGTGGGTGGGATGAGCAGTTCTTC. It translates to CSGSAESGWDEQFF.

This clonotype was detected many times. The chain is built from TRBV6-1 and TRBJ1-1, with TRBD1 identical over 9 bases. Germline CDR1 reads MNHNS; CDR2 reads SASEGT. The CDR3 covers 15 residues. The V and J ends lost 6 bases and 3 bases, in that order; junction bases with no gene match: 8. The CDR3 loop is CASRKQGAGDTEAFF. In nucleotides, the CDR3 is TGTGCCAGCAGGAAACAGGGGGCAGGGGACACTGAAGCTTTCTTT.

The CDR3 DNA sequence: TGTGCCAGCAGCTTGGATTTCCTAGCGGGAGACAACGAGCAGTACTTC. Translation gives CASSLDFLAGDNEQYF. The chain combines TRBV5-4 with TRBJ2-7, with 10 bases fitting TRBD2. CDR3 length: 16 residues. After removal of 0 bases from V and 5 bases from J, the junction contained 8 bases not matched to a gene. Per germline, CDR1 SGHNT and CDR2 YYREEE (reference sequence).

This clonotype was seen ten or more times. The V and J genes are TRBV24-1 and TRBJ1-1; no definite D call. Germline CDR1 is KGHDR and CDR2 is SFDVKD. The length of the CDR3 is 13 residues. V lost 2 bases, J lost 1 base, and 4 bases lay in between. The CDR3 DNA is TGTGCCACCAGTGATTCCGAGAACACTGAAGCTTTCTTT. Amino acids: CATSDSENTEAFF.